A selection of T cell receptor beta chains follows, all from one sample in a study of blood T cells in healthy people across ages. One entry per CDR3 protein, called by TCRdb with MiXCR from the 5' RACE reads. In the table there are about 1 million distinct CDR3 sequences, more than 40% of which are singletons. Sequenced material: blood. Source of these receptors: a woman in her fifties or sixties in good health. Each CDR3 is given without its conserved first and last residue.

V: TRBV4-1
J: TRBJ2-1
CDR3: ASRRGGDNEQF

V: TRBV7-9
J: TRBJ2-1
CDR3: ASVQSGSWYNEQF

V: TRBV12-3/TRBV12-4
J: TRBJ2-5
CDR3: ASSFSSNEQY

V: TRBV5-1
J: -
CDR3: ASSANLDSDEQY

V: TRBV20-1
J: TRBJ2-7
CDR3: SAAPGQSYEQY

V: TRBV20-1
J: TRBJ1-6
CDR3: SANEGQANYNSPLH

V: TRBV7-8
J: TRBJ1-1
CDR3: ASSLRQENTEAF

V: TRBV2
J: TRBJ2-3
CDR3: ASSGGPSGRDTQY

V: TRBV6-1
J: TRBJ2-7
CDR3: ASRSQGLDYEQY

V: TRBV20-1
J: TRBJ2-1
CDR3: SARSGTSYNEQF

V: TRBV27
J: TRBJ2-1
CDR3: ASSPPGPYNEQF

V: TRBV4-1
J: TRBJ1-2
CDR3: ASSQGTRGYT

V: TRBV5-6
J: TRBJ2-7
CDR3: ASSPQRTGGTKQY